A single sample is the source of the 15 T cell receptor beta chains below, sequenced in a study of spatial heterogeneity in lung cancer. Antigen specificity for these receptors is unknown. General study findings and limits: In tumors, expanded intratumoral alpha and beta TCR counts tracked mutation counts.

TCRdb redid the calling of the 5' RACE reads with MiXCR, one entry per CDR3 protein. The sample carries approximately 15,000 distinct CDR3 sequences, around 6.2% recorded once. Time point described: sample taken at primary tumor resection. Sequencing used lung tumor tissue, obtained at surgery. All receptors derive from a male donor with early-stage non-small cell lung cancer.

This clonotype occurred many times. The size of this beta chain means little, since it is a stray read in a library made for alpha chains. This sequence joins TRBV20-1 and TRBJ2-2, with D possibly called TRBD1 or TRBD2 (6 bases each). CDR1 DFQATT and CDR2 SNEGSKA come from the germline V gene (reference sequence). The CDR3 has 17 residues. The CDR3 DNA follows: TGCAGCGCCGTCCTTATAGGGGGGCGGGGGAACACCGGGGAGCTGTTTTTT. It translates to CSAVLIGGRGNTGELFF.

This clonotype was detected a few times. Because the library targeted alpha chains, this beta chain is an off-target read whose size means little. This chain connects TRBV2 to TRBJ2-3, with TRBD2 matching 8 bases. The CDR3 contains 14 residues. V dropped 6 bases and J dropped 4; count of bases not matched to a gene: 6. Germline V gene data show CDR1 as SNHLY and CDR2 as FYNNEI. The CDR3 spells CASRDVTSADTQYF. The CDR3 DNA sequence: TGTGCCAGCAGAGACGTGACTAGCGCAGATACGCAGTATTTT.

This clonotype is judged medium-sized (0.01 to 0.1%). This beta chain is a stray read from a library made for alpha chains; its abundance is not meaningful. This sequence joins TRBV5-1 and TRBJ2-1, with TRBD2 matching over 14 bases. The junction had 10 bases not matched to a gene; V was cut back by 0 bases and J by 8 bases. The CDR3 consists of 18 residues. Germline CDR1 reads SGHRS; CDR2 reads YFSETQ. CDR3 sequence (DNA): TGCGCCAGCAGCTTGGCCGCCGTCGGGACTAGCGGGGGCGATGAGCAGTTCTTC. This gives the protein CASSLAAVGTSGGDEQFF.

In this sample, this clonotype turned up many times. The library was built for alpha chains, so this beta chain is an off-target read and its size means little. This chain uses TRBV7-8 with TRBJ1-5; no firm D call. The V end lost 5 bases, the J end lost 9 bases, and 17 bases lay between the germline ends. This CDR3 has 14 residues. Germline V gene lookup returns CDR1 SGHVS and CDR2 FQNEAQ. The DNA for the CDR3 is TGTGCCAGCAGCCCCAGACACGGCCCTGGGCCCCAGCATTTT. Amino acids: CASSPRHGPGPQHF. Filled out from reference TRBV7-8 and TRBJ1-5, the complete variable domain reads GAGVSQSPRYKVAKRGQDVALRCDPISGHVSLFWYQQALGQGPEFLTYFQNEAQLDKSGLPSDRFFAERPEGSVSTLKIQRTQQEDSAVYLCASSPRHGPGPQHFGDGTRLSIL.

This clonotype was picked up many times. This beta chain is an off-target read within a library intended for alpha chains, so its frequency means little. The chain joins TRBV4-1 to TRBJ2-5; TRBD2 might be the D (6 bases). Germline CDR1 and CDR2: MGHRA and YSYEKL. The V gene lost 4 bases and the J gene lost 1 base, with 7 bases spanning the gap. This CDR3 contains 13 residues. The CDR3 reads CASSRDFQETQYF. The CDR3 DNA reads TGCGCCAGCAGCCGGGACTTCCAAGAGACCCAGTACTTC.

This clonotype turned up a few times. A library made for alpha chains picked up this beta chain off target, so its size means little. The chain has TRBV28 and TRBJ2-3; tentatively, D is TRBD1 or TRBD2 (5 bases each). This CDR3 has 16 residues. The germline V and J ends were trimmed by 2 bases and 1 base, with 13 bases remaining between them. Germline CDR1 MDHEN, CDR2 SYDVKM. CDR3 region: CASSLVGAGGTDTQYF. The CDR3 DNA sequence: TGTGCCAGCAGTTTAGTAGGGGCCGGGGGCACAGATACGCAGTATTTT.

This clonotype showed up many times. This beta chain is an off-target read within a library intended for alpha chains, so its frequency means little. CDR3 coding DNA: TGTGCCAGCAGTTTCTTAGGGGTAACTGAAGCTTTCTTT. Protein product: CASSFLGVTEAFF. The chain carries TRBV28 and TRBJ1-1; a possible D gene is TRBD1 (5 bases). The V end was cut by 3 bases, the J end by 5 bases, with 10 bases between. Germline V CDR1 and CDR2: MDHEN, SYDVKM. The CDR3 runs to 13 residues. The full variable domain, completed using reference TRBV28 and TRBJ1-1, is DVKVTQSSRYLVKRTGEKVFLECVQDMDHENMFWYRQDPGLGLRLIYFSYDVKMKEKGDIPEGYSVSREKKERFSLILESASTNQTSMYLCASSFLGVTEAFFGQGTRLTVV.

There are many counts of this clonotype. This beta chain slipped into a library made for alpha chains as a stray read, so its size is not meaningful. This chain links TRBV7-9 with TRBJ2-6; no firm D call. Germline CDR1 is SEHNR and CDR2 is FQNEAQ (reference sequence). The germline V and J ends were trimmed by 4 bases and 5 bases, with 6 bases remaining between them. The CDR3 is made up of 13 amino acids. CDR3 loop: CASSSSRANVLTF. CDR3 in DNA: TGTGCCAGCAGCTCCTCCCGGGCCAACGTCCTGACTTTC.

This clonotype was detected ten times or more. The library was built for alpha chains, so this beta chain is an off-target read and its size means little. J is TRBJ2-5 and V is TRBV9; 10 bases map to TRBD2. Germline lookup yields CDR1 SGDLS and CDR2 YYNGEE. Losses at the gene ends were 4 bases for V and 5 bases for J; bases not matched to a gene: 5. CDR3 length: 14 residues. The CDR3 region is CASSSGTSVETQYF. CDR3 nucleotide sequence: TGTGCCAGCAGCTCCGGGACTAGCGTGGAGACCCAGTACTTC.

This clonotype appeared many times. The library was designed around alpha chains, so this beta chain is a stray read whose abundance carries little weight. V usage is TRBV7-2 and J usage is TRBJ2-2; D uncertain. Between the trimmed V and J ends, which lost 3 bases and 1 base, there was a span of 9 bases. The CDR3 runs to 15 residues. Germline CDR1 SGHTA, CDR2 FQGNSA. The CDR3 DNA is TGTGCCAGCAGCTTGACACCTCAGAACACCGGGGAGCTGTTTTTT. Encoded protein: CASSLTPQNTGELFF.

Many counts were recorded for this clonotype. A library made for alpha chains picked up this beta chain off target, so its size means little. The V and J genes are TRBV20-1 and TRBJ2-7, with 8 bases identical to TRBD2. Germline CDR1 is DFQATT and CDR2 is SNEGSKA (reference sequence). With V trimmed by 3 bases and J by 0 bases, 4 bases remained unmatched. This CDR3 is 14 amino acids long. The CDR3 spells CSASPSGYSYEQYF. In nucleotides, the CDR3 is TGCAGTGCTAGTCCTAGCGGGTACTCCTACGAGCAGTACTTC.

Concerning this clonotype: This beta chain is an off-target read within a library intended for alpha chains, so its frequency means little. The chain has TRBV6-6 and TRBJ2-4, with 8 bases fitting TRBD1. The V gene's germline CDR1 is MNHNY and CDR2 SVGAGI (reference sequence). J gave up 8 bases and V 2 bases, and 5 bases lay outside the gene matches. This CDR3 comprises 14 residues. The CDR3 region has the DNA TGTGCCAGCAGTTACCCGACAGGGGTTGACATTCAGTACTTC. It yields the protein CASSYPTGVDIQYF.

Ten or more counts support this clonotype. This beta chain is a stray read from a library made for alpha chains; its abundance is not meaningful. This rearrangement joins TRBV14 to TRBJ1-1; D remains unclear. In germline, CDR1 is SGHDN, CDR2 FVKESK. V lost 6 bases to trimming and J lost 7 bases, with 15 bases between them. There are 13 residues in the CDR3. The CDR3 reads CASRRTRANEAFF. As DNA, the CDR3 is TGTGCCAGCAGGAGGACGAGGGCGAATGAAGCTTTCTTT.

In its sample, this clonotype was seen many times. Because this beta chain is a stray read in a library intended to capture alpha chains, its abundance should not be given much weight. The chain uses TRBV18 and TRBJ1-2; TRBD1 aligns across 9 bases. Germline-derived CDR1 and CDR2 are KGHSH and LQKENI. V lost 2 bases, J lost 4 bases, and 5 bases stayed unmatched. The CDR3 spans 15 residues. The CDR3 loop is CASSPRTGEGYGYTF. The CDR3 bases are TGTGCCAGCTCACCAAGGACAGGGGAGGGCTATGGCTACACCTTC.

Ten or more counts support this clonotype. This beta chain turned up in a library designed for alpha chains; as an off-target read, its abundance says little. The chain links TRBV6-5 to TRBJ2-6, with TRBD1 matching 7 bases. The CDR3 contains 17 residues. Losses at the gene ends were 5 bases for V and 0 bases for J; bases not matched to a gene: 7. In germline, CDR1 is MNHEY, CDR2 SVGAGI. This chain's CDR3 is CASSRQGPYSGANVLTF. Here the CDR3 DNA reads TGTGCCAGCAGTAGACAGGGCCCATACTCTGGGGCCAACGTCCTGACTTTC.